A single sample is the source of the 31 T cell receptor beta chains below, sequenced in a study of blood T cell repertoires in COVID-19 (TCRdb year 2020). Library method: the immunoSEQ multiplex PCR assay. TCRdb carries this immuneACCESS record with in-frame sequences only. Its versions omit some clonotypes, under half of them owing to an unresolved V gene in the studies checked, with the rest unexplained. For this sample there are 25,000 to 35,000 clones; 85% to 95% appear just once. Around 0.83% of the sample comes from the top ten. What was sequenced was peripheral blood. The receptors derive from a woman aged 65 to 85 with COVID-19, enrolled during active disease.

J is TRBJ2-7 and V is TRBV28; D is ambiguous. CDR1 and CDR2 (germline): MDHEN, SYDVKM. V shed 5 bases and J shed 2 bases, with 13 bases lying between them. This CDR3 is 14 amino acids long. The CDR3 loop is CASSTPGNPYEQYF. DNA for the CDR3: TGTGCCAGCAGTACCCCGGGTAACCCCTACGAGCAGTACTTC.

CDR3 in amino acids: CASSFRDRGMVEAFF. CDR3 nucleotides: TGTGCCAGCAGTTTCCGGGACAGGGGCATGGTTGAAGCTTTCTTT. The rearrangement joins TRBV27 to TRBJ1-1, with 10 positions matching TRBD1. The junction had 8 bases not matched to a gene; V was cut back by 3 bases and J by 7 bases. This CDR3 is 15 amino acids long. Germline V CDR1 and CDR2: MNHEY, SMNVEV (reference sequence).

This clone was seen once. The chain carries TRBV5-1 and TRBJ2-7; 11 nucleotides match TRBD2. This CDR3 spans 15 amino acids. The J segment lost 3 bases and the V segment lost 4 bases, leaving 6 bases of the junction unmatched. Germline assignment: CDR1 SGHRS and CDR2 YFSETQ. This chain's CDR3 is CASSPGLAGSYEQYF. As DNA, the CDR3 is TGCGCCAGCAGCCCCGGACTAGCGGGTAGCTACGAGCAGTACTTC.

The chain employs TRBV11-2 and TRBJ1-1; 7 bases are a match to TRBD1. Germline V CDR1 and CDR2: SGHAT, FQNNGV. The CDR3 consists of 15 residues. The trim removed 4 bases at V and 0 bases at J, leaving 5 bases unmatched. CDR3 in amino acids: CASSSPGTVNTEAFF. CDR3 coding DNA: TGTGCCAGCAGCTCGCCCGGGACAGTGAACACTGAAGCTTTCTTT.

This clone was recorded once. This chain uses TRBV28 with TRBJ1-3, with TRBD1 matching 8 bases. Germline values: CDR1 MDHEN, CDR2 SYDVKM. The CDR3 has 16 residues. J lost 0 bases, V lost 5 bases, and 6 bases had no gene match. CDR3 DNA: TGTGCCAGCAGTCTGGGGGACAGGCGCTCTGGAAACACCATATATTTT. Protein: CASSLGDRRSGNTIYF.

J is TRBJ1-4 and V is TRBV4-3, with D possibly matching TRBD1 (5 bases). Germline loops: CDR1 LGHNA, CDR2 YSLEER. V shed 1 base and J shed 0 bases, with 12 bases lying between them. CDR3 length: 17 amino acids. The CDR3: CASSQAPTATTNEKLFF. CDR3 nucleotides: TGCGCCAGCAGCCAAGCGCCGACAGCTACAACTAATGAAAAACTGTTTTTT.

This clone was recorded only once. V is TRBV21-1 and J is TRBJ1-2; the D call TRBD1 from the table was never checked on the DNA. TRBV21-1 is a known pseudogene. This CDR3 has 16 amino acids. The CDR3 coding sequence is TGTGCCAGCAGCAAAAAGATCCCAGGGAAGATCTATGGCTACACCTTC. Its translation: CASSKKIPGKIYGYTF.

This clone was counted between two and nine times. V and J are TRBV2 and TRBJ1-6; D not resolved. There are 12 residues in the CDR3. V was clipped by 4 bases and J by 10 bases, with 8 bases between them. Germline loops: CDR1 SNHLY, CDR2 FYNNEI. This CDR3 is CASSVKESPLHF. CDR3 bases: TGTGCCAGCAGTGTCAAGGAGTCACCCCTCCACTTT.

The rearrangement links TRBV7-2 to TRBJ2-5, with D possibly TRBD1 on 6 matching bases. There are 13 residues in the CDR3. Germline-derived CDR1 and CDR2 are SGHTA and FQGNSA. V dropped 6 bases and J dropped 3 bases, with 11 bases sitting between them. CDR3 amino acids: CASRTRQEETQYF. For the CDR3, the DNA is TGTGCCAGCAGAACTAGACAGGAAGAGACCCAGTACTTC.

The V gene is TRBV3-1 (or the pseudogene TRBV3-2), the J gene TRBJ1-6; possibly TRBD1 for D (5 bases). The CDR3 consists of 13 residues. CDR1 LGHDT and CDR2 YNNKEL come from the germline V gene (reference sequence). V gave up 4 bases and J gave up 9 bases, with 10 bases separating them. CDR3 nucleotides: TGTGCCAGCAGCCCAGACAGCGCTTCACCCCTCCACTTT. Its translation is CASSPDSASPLHF.

The chain recombines TRBV20-1 with TRBJ1-2, with D possibly matching TRBD1 (6 bases). The CDR3 extends over 11 amino acids. The V end was cut by 3 bases, the J end by 10 bases, with 12 bases between. The germline gives CDR1 DFQATT, CDR2 SNEGSKA (reference sequence). CDR3 residues: CSASRQDLYTF. The CDR3 nucleotides are TGCAGTGCTAGCCGACAGGATCTCTACACCTTC.

The CDR3 is CSSLISNEQFF. Written as DNA, the CDR3 is TGCAGTTCCTTAATCTCCAATGAGCAGTTCTTC. The chain links TRBV20-1 to TRBJ2-1; D unresolved. This CDR3 region has 11 residues. Germline V gene sequence: CDR1 DFQATT, CDR2 SNEGSKA (reference sequence). Deletions cut 8 bases from V and 6 bases from J, with 11 bases between.

The chain carries TRBV10-2 and TRBJ2-7; no reliable D call. Germline V CDR1 and CDR2: WSHSY, SAAADI. The CDR3 extends over 12 amino acids. The V and J ends lost 4 bases and 1 base respectively, with 5 bases between them. CDR3 protein: CASSAQSYEQYF. The CDR3 DNA sequence: TGCGCCAGCAGTGCCCAATCCTACGAGCAGTACTTC.

This chain uses TRBV7-8 with TRBJ1-6; TRBD1 matches at 7 bases. Germline V gene sequence: CDR1 SGHVS, CDR2 FQNEAQ. The length of the CDR3 is 20 residues. V trimming: 2 bases; J trimming: 4 bases; junction bases outside the gene matches: 17. The chain's CDR3 is CASSLSFGEIPGQYNSPLHF. CDR3 DNA sequence: TGTGCCAGCAGCTTATCGTTTGGGGAGATTCCGGGACAGTATAATTCACCCCTCCACTTT. Complete variable domain (other parts from reference TRBV7-8 and TRBJ1-6): GAGVSQSPRYKVAKRGQDVALRCDPISGHVSLFWYQQALGQGPEFLTYFQNEAQLDKSGLPSDRFFAERPEGSVSTLKIQRTQQEDSAVYLCASSLSFGEIPGQYNSPLHFGNGTRLTVT.

This chain links TRBV13 with TRBJ2-1; 10 bases map to TRBD2. The CDR3 is 16 amino acids. Germline V gene sequence: CDR1 PRHDT, CDR2 FYEKMQ (reference sequence). V lost 5 bases to trimming and J lost 5 bases; unmatched junction nucleotides: 9. The CDR3 sequence: CASSPWRTSGNNEQFF. Written as DNA, the CDR3 is TGTGCCAGCAGCCCGTGGCGGACTAGCGGAAACAATGAGCAGTTCTTC. Full variable domain (remainder filled in from reference TRBV13 and TRBJ2-1): AAGVIQSPRHLIKEKRETATLKCYPIPRHDTVYWYQQGPGQDPQFLISFYEKMQSDKGSIPDRFSAQQFSDYHSELNMSSLELGDSALYFCASSPWRTSGNNEQFFGPGTRLTVL.

The chain joins TRBV5-4 to TRBJ1-1; TRBD1 agrees at 9 bases. With 4 bases clipped from V and 0 bases from J, the junction kept 7 bases outside the gene matches. Per germline, CDR1 SGHNT and CDR2 YYREEE (reference sequence). The CDR3 extends over 16 amino acids. The CDR3 region has the DNA TGTGCCAGCAGCAGGACAGGGGCTCCTATGAACACTGAAGCTTTCTTT. Protein: CASSRTGAPMNTEAFF.

This chain links TRBV11-3 with TRBJ2-3; 7 bases match TRBD2. J was trimmed by 6 bases and V by 1 base; bases with no gene match: 7. Germline values: CDR1 SGHNT, CDR2 YENEEA. CDR3 length: 15 amino acids. The CDR3 DNA is TGTGCCAGCAGCTTAGGGGGGGGAGGCTCGGATACGCAGTATTTT. Amino acids: CASSLGGGGSDTQYF.

V usage is TRBV19 and J usage is TRBJ1-1; weak D call: TRBD1 (5 bases). With 1 base removed from V and 3 bases from J, the gap between germline ends came to 12 bases. Germline CDR1 is LNHDA and CDR2 is SQIVND (reference sequence). The CDR3 is 15 residues long. The CDR3 DNA is TGTGCCAGTAGTATAGCCTCGGGGGTTTACACTGAAGCTTTCTTT. Its translation is CASSIASGVYTEAFF.

The CDR3 here is CASSRVWNTGELFF. CDR3 in DNA: TGTGCCAGCAGTCGGGTATGGAACACCGGGGAGCTGTTTTTT. The genes are TRBV28 and TRBJ2-2, with unresolved D. With 5 bases removed from V and 1 base from J, the gap between germline ends came to 8 bases. Germline V CDR1 and CDR2: MDHEN, SYDVKM. CDR3 length equals 14 residues.

J is TRBJ2-7 and V is TRBV27; 11 bases agree with TRBD2. Germline V gene data show CDR1 as MNHEY and CDR2 as SMNVEV (reference sequence). V was pared by 5 bases and J by 5 bases, with 17 bases of the junction left unmatched. This CDR3 spans 18 amino acids. This CDR3 is CASSPRLAGPIQVDEQYF. In DNA, the CDR3 is TGTGCCAGCAGTCCGAGACTAGCGGGACCGATTCAAGTAGACGAGCAGTACTTC.

The rearrangement joins TRBV18 to TRBJ2-5; 9 bases map to TRBD1. V was pared by 1 base and J by 4 bases, with 4 bases of the junction left unmatched. This CDR3 spans 15 amino acids. The germline V gene has CDR1 KGHSH and CDR2 LQKENI. The CDR3 sequence: CASSPLTGGRETQYF. The CDR3 DNA sequence: TGTGCCAGCTCACCACTCACAGGGGGCAGAGAGACCCAGTACTTC.

The chain has TRBV11-3 and TRBJ2-1; 12 bases map to TRBD2. Germline V lookup: CDR1 SGHNT, CDR2 YENEEA. The CDR3 has 15 amino acids. The junction had 2 bases not matched to a gene; V was cut back by 1 base and J by 7 bases. The CDR3 DNA sequence: TGTGCCAGCAGCTTAGGACTAGCGGGAGTGAATGAGCAGTTCTTC. Its protein product is CASSLGLAGVNEQFF.

A single count supports this clone. This sequence joins TRBV11-2 and TRBJ2-1, with 8 bases lining up with TRBD2. V was pared by 2 bases and J by 4 bases, with 7 bases of the junction left unmatched. The CDR3 spans 16 residues. Germline CDR1 reads SGHAT; CDR2 reads FQNNGV. The CDR3 here is CASSLQTTSGYNEQFF. The CDR3 bases are TGTGCCAGCAGCTTACAGACCACTAGCGGATACAATGAGCAGTTCTTC.

This clone was found once. The CDR3 nucleotides read TGTGCCAGCAGCTTAGATGGCGCGGACACCGGGGAGCTGTTTTTT. Translated: CASSLDGADTGELFF. The J gene is TRBJ2-2, the V gene TRBV11-2; no reliable D call. This CDR3 is 15 amino acids long. The germline V gene has CDR1 SGHAT and CDR2 FQNNGV. V dropped 0 bases and J dropped 3 bases, with 8 bases sitting between them.

The chain has TRBV11-2 and TRBJ2-2, with no clear D. V gave up 2 bases and J gave up 1 base, with 14 bases separating them. Germline lookup yields CDR1 SGHAT and CDR2 FQNNGV. This CDR3 is built from 17 residues. In DNA form, the CDR3 reads TGTGCCAGCAGCTTACCTCATTGGAGCGAGAACACCGGGGAGCTGTTTTTT. This gives the protein CASSLPHWSENTGELFF.

This sequence joins TRBV9 and TRBJ2-1, with 8 bases aligning to TRBD2. Germline assignment: CDR1 SGDLS and CDR2 YYNGEE. After removal of 2 bases from V and 2 bases from J, the junction contained 3 bases not matched to a gene. The length of the CDR3 is 15 residues. The CDR3 DNA reads as TGTGCCAGCAGCGTGCGGCGGGAGGCCTACAATGAGCAGTTCTTC. Protein sequence: CASSVRREAYNEQFF.

This chain links TRBV7-3 with TRBJ2-3; D possibly corresponds to TRBD2 (6 bases). Per the germline V gene, CDR1 is SGHTA and CDR2 is FQGTGA. Trimming pared 5 bases from V and 2 bases from J, leaving 11 bases between. This CDR3 comprises 14 residues. This chain's CDR3 is CASSRGRNTDTQYF. The CDR3, as DNA: TGTGCCAGCAGCCGAGGGAGGAACACAGATACGCAGTATTTT.

The chain is built from TRBV4-2 and TRBJ1-1, with 7 bases aligning to TRBD1. CDR1 is LGHNA and CDR2 is YNFKEQ in the germline V gene. Trimming took 0 bases from V and 5 from J; bases not matched to a gene: 9. The CDR3 runs to 16 residues. CDR3 loop: CASSQDWPGGLTEAFF. In DNA, the CDR3 is TGTGCCAGCAGCCAAGATTGGCCAGGGGGTTTGACTGAAGCTTTCTTT.

The rearrangement uses TRBV7-9 and TRBJ2-7, with 10 bases lining up with TRBD1. CDR1 and CDR2 (germline): SEHNR, FQNEAQ (reference sequence). The ends lost 3 bases at V and 7 bases at J; junction bases unmatched: 9. The CDR3 runs to 15 residues. The CDR3 coding sequence is TGTGCCAGCAGCTTCCCGGGACAGGGGTTGGGAGAGCAGTACTTC. Encoded protein: CASSFPGQGLGEQYF. The full variable domain, its missing parts supplied by reference TRBV7-9 and TRBJ2-7, is DTGVSQNPRHKITKRGQNVTFRCDPISEHNRLYWYRQTLGQGPEFLTYFQNEAQLEKSRLLSDRFSAERPKGSFSTLEIQRTEQGDSAMYLCASSFPGQGLGEQYFGPGTRLTVT.

The rearrangement joins TRBV7-3 to TRBJ2-5; possibly TRBD2 for D (6 bases). CDR1 SGHTA and CDR2 FQGTGA come from the germline V gene. V was pared by 5 bases and J by 0 bases, with 16 bases between. The CDR3 covers 16 residues. The CDR3 is CASSLFRRGNQETQYF. The CDR3 DNA reads TGTGCCAGCAGCCTGTTCCGCCGGGGGAACCAAGAGACCCAGTACTTC.

V usage is TRBV19 and J usage is TRBJ1-4, with TRBD1 identical over 10 bases. The CDR3 consists of 14 residues. In germline, CDR1 is LNHDA, CDR2 SQIVND (reference sequence). V was clipped by 3 bases and J by 7 bases; unmatched bases: 2. The CDR3 spells CASSIGDRGEKLFF. CDR3 nucleotides: TGTGCCAGTAGTATTGGGGACAGGGGTGAAAAACTGTTTTTT.